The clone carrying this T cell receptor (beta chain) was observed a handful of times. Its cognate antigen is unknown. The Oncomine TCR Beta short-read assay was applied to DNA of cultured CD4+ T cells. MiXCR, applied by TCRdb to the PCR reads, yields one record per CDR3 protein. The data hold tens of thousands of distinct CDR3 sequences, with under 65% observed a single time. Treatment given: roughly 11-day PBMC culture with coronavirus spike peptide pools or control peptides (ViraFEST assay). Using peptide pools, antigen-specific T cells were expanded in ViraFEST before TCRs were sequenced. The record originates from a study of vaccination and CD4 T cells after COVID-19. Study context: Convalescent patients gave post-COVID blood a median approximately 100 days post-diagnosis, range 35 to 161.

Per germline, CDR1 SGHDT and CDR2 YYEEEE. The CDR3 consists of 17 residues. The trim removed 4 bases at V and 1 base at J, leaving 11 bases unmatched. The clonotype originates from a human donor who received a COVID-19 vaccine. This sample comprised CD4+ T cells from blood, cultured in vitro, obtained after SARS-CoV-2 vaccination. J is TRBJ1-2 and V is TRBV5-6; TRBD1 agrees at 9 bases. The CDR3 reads CASSTGTGRGNNYGYTF. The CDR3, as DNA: TGTGCCAGCAGCACTGGGACAGGGCGGGGTAATAACTATGGCTACACCTTC. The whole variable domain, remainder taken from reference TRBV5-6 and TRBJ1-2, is DAGVTQSPTHLIKTRGQQVTLRCSPKSGHDTVSWYQQALGQGPQFIFQYYEEEERQRGNFPDRFSGHQFPNYSSELNVNALLLGDSALYLCASSTGTGRGNNYGYTFGSGTRLTVV.